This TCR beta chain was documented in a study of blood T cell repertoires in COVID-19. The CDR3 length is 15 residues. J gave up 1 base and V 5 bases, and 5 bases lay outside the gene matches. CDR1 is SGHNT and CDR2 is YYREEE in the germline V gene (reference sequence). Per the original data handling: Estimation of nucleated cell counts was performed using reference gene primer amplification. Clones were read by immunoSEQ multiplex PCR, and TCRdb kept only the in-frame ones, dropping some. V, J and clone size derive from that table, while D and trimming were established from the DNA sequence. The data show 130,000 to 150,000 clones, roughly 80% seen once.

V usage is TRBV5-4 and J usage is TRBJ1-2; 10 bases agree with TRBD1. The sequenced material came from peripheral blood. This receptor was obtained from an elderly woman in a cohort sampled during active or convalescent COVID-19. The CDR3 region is CASSQGQGINYGYTF. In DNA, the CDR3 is TGTGCCAGCAGTCAGGGACAGGGGATTAACTATGGCTACACCTTC.